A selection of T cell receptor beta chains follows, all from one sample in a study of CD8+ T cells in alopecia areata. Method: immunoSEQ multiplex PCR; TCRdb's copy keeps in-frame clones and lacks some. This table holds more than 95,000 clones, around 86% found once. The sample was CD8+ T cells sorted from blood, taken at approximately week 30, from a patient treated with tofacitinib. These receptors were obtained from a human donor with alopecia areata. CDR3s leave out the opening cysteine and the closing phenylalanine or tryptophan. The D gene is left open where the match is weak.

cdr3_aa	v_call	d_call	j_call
ASSQGRGDTQY	TRBV4-1	-	TRBJ2-3
ASSYRGEGNEQF	TRBV19	TRBD2	TRBJ2-1
ASSPGRYNEKLF	TRBV6-5	-	TRBJ1-4
ASSEGTGSYGYT	TRBV2	-	TRBJ1-2
ASSLSPSYEQY	TRBV27	-	TRBJ2-7
ASSLSVSDTQY	TRBV7-3	-	TRBJ2-3
ASARDGGTYEQY	TRBV6-4	-	TRBJ2-7
ARSLTPGGPLSNHEQF	TRBV5-3	TRBD2	TRBJ2-1
ASSLSGGAFPEQF	TRBV6-6	TRBD2	TRBJ2-1
ASSPGTGSYEQY	TRBV5-1	TRBD1	TRBJ2-7
ASSQDPLTSGRYNGQF	TRBV4-1	TRBD2	TRBJ2-1
SVGIQGYEQY	TRBV29-1	-	TRBJ2-7
ASSLVHRTGELF	TRBV27	-	TRBJ2-2
ASSHQNTGELF	TRBV4-1	-	TRBJ2-2
ASSGLAGDSVTGELF	TRBV2	TRBD2	TRBJ2-2
ASNPAGVTDTQY	TRBV13	TRBD2	TRBJ2-3
ASKNTGELF	TRBV27	-	TRBJ2-2
ASSLGRQEAF	TRBV7-9	-	TRBJ1-1
ASTFGDTQY	TRBV6-5	-	TRBJ2-3
ASSLARELTEQF	TRBV5-1	-	TRBJ2-1
ASSQDPWSYEQY	TRBV14	-	TRBJ2-7
ASSLRDRNNEQF	TRBV7-2	-	TRBJ2-1
SVGRGEETEAF	TRBV29-1	-	TRBJ1-1
ASGQLGQGYYEQY	TRBV14	TRBD1	TRBJ2-7
AWSRRGLNTEAF	TRBV30	-	TRBJ1-1
ASGDPAYGYT	TRBV9	-	TRBJ1-2
AISDPGADEAF	TRBV10-3	-	TRBJ1-1
ASSLWQYNEQF	TRBV5-1	-	TRBJ2-1
ASSVYSRNEQF	TRBV2	-	TRBJ2-1
ASSVGSGVNQPQH	TRBV9	-	TRBJ1-5
ASSHSGSTDTQY	TRBV6-6	-	TRBJ2-3
ASSSLPGQGNEKLF	TRBV27	TRBD1	TRBJ1-4
ASSSRGYEQY	TRBV27	-	TRBJ2-7
ASTDRGGYT	TRBV9	TRBD1	TRBJ1-2
SPRVDGRASYNEQF	TRBV29-1	TRBD2	TRBJ2-1
ASSLNSGGNEQF	TRBV27	TRBD2	TRBJ2-1
ASSMGRFYEQY	TRBV27	-	TRBJ2-7
ASSEYFGTGNYEQY	TRBV6-1	TRBD1	TRBJ2-7
ASSLGQGYGYT	TRBV27	TRBD1	TRBJ1-2
ASSMIQRETQY	TRBV19	-	TRBJ2-5
ASSFRDRGHEQY	TRBV27	TRBD1	TRBJ2-7
ASSARGLAEESYEQY	TRBV2	TRBD2	TRBJ2-7
ASSLTATLSYEQY	TRBV27	-	TRBJ2-7
ASTQPGTLQETQY	TRBV19	-	TRBJ2-5
ASSPSWYIQY	TRBV7-9	-	TRBJ2-4
ASSPTRGRRIGNEQF	TRBV7-9	-	TRBJ2-1
ASSRRKIISYEQY	TRBV21-1	-	TRBJ2-7
ASSQVWGDTEAF	TRBV4-1	-	TRBJ1-1
ASSQDPTFSYNEQF	TRBV4-1	-	TRBJ2-1
ASSVSGAGTDTQY	TRBV2	-	TRBJ2-3
ASSLAQGGLAWPSYNEQF	TRBV5-1	TRBD2	TRBJ2-1
AWIYRSNEQF	TRBV30	-	TRBJ2-1
ASSFEGEAYEQY	TRBV7-9	-	TRBJ2-7
ASSRELAYEQY	TRBV10-2	TRBD2	TRBJ2-7
SVGQGVTYEQY	TRBV29-1	TRBD1	TRBJ2-7
ASSDGTSGNYEQY	TRBV10-2	TRBD2	TRBJ2-7
ASSALVLGVYTQY	TRBV9	-	TRBJ2-3
ASSFAGGANYGYT	TRBV7-9	-	TRBJ1-2
ASSEQTASTDTQY	TRBV6-1	-	TRBJ2-3